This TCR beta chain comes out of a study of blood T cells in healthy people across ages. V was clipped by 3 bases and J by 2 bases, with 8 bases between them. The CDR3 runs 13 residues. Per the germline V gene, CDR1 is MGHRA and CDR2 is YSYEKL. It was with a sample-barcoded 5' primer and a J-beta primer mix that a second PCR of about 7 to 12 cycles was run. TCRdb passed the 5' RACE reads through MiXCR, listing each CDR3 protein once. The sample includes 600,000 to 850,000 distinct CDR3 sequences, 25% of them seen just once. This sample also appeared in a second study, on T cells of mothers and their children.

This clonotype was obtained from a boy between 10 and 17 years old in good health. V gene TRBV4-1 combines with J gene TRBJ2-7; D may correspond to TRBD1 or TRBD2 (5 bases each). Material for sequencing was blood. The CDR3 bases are TGCGCCAGCAGCCACGGGGACGCCTACGAGCAGTACTTC. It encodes CASSHGDAYEQYF.